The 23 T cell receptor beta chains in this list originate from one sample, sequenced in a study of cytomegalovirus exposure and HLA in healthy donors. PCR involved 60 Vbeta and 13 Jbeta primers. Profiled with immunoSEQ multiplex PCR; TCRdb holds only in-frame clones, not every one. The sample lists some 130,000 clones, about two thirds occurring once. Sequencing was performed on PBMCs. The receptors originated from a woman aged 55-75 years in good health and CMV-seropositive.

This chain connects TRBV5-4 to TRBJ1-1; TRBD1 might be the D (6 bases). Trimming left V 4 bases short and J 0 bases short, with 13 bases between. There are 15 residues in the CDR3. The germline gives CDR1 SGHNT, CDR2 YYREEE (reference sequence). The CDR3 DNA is TGTGCCAGCAGCCGGACAGACCAAATGAACACTGAAGCTTTCTTT. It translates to CASSRTDQMNTEAFF.

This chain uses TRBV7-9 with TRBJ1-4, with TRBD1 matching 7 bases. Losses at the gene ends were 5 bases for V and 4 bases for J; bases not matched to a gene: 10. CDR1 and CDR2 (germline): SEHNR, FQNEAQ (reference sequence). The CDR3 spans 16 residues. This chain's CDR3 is CASSRRPDRLNEKLFF. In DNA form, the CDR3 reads TGTGCCAGCAGCCGACGACCGGACAGGCTTAATGAAAAACTGTTTTTT.

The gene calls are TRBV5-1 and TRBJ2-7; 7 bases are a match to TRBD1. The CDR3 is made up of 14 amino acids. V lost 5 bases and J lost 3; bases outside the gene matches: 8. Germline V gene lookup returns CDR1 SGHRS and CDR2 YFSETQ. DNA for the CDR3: TGCGCCAGCAGGCCCACAGGGGATTTCTACGAGCAGTACTTC. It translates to CASRPTGDFYEQYF.

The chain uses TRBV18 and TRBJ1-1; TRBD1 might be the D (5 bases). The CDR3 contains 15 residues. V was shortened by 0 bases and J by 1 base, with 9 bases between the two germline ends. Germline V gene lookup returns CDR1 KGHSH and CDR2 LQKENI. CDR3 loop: CASSPPTATNTEAFF. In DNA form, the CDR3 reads TGTGCCAGCTCACCACCGACAGCAACGAACACTGAAGCTTTCTTT.

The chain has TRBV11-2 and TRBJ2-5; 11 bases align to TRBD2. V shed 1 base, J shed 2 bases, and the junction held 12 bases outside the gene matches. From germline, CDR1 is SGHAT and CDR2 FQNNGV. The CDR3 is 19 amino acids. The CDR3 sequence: CASSLGLAGGLPVQETQYF. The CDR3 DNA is TGTGCCAGCAGCTTAGGCCTAGCGGGGGGCTTGCCGGTTCAAGAGACCCAGTACTTC.

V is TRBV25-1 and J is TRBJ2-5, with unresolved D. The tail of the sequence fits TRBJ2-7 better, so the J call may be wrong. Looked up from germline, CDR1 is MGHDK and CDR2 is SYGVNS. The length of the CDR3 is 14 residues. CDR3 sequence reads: CASSYSSSSYEQYF. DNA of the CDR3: TGTGCCAGCAGTTATAGCTCTAGCTCCTACGAGCAGTACTTC.

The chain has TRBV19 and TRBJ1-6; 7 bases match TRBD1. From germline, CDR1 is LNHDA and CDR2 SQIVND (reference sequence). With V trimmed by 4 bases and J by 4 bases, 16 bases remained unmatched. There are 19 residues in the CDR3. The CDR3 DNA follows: TGTGCCAGTAGTACCCGGGACAGTAGACTCGGGGGATATAATTCACCCCTCCACTTT. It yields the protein CASSTRDSRLGGYNSPLHF.

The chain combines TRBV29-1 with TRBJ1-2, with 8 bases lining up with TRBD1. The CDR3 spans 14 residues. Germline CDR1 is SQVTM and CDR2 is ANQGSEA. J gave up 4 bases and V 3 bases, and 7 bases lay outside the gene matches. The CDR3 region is CSVDPDRAPYGYTF. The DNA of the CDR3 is TGCAGCGTTGACCCGGACAGGGCCCCCTATGGCTACACCTTC.

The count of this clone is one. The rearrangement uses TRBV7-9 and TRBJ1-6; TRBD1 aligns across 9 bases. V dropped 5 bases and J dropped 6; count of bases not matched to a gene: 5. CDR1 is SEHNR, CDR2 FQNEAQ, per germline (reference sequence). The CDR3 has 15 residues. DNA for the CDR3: TGTGCCAGCAGCCTCCCGGGACAGGGTAATTCACCCCTCCACTTT. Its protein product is CASSLPGQGNSPLHF.

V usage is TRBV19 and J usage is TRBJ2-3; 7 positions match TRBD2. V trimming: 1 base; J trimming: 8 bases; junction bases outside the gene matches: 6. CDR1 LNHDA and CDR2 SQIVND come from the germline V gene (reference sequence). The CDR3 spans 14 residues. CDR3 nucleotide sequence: TGTGCCAGTAGTATAGCGGGGGGACCTGGTACGCAGTATTTT. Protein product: CASSIAGGPGTQYF.

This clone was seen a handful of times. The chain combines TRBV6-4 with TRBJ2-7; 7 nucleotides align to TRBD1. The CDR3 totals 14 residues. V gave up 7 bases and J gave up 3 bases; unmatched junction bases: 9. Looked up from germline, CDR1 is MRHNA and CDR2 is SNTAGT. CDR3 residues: CASTSRDSHYEQYF. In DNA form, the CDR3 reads TGTGCCAGCACCAGCCGGGACAGTCACTACGAGCAGTACTTC.

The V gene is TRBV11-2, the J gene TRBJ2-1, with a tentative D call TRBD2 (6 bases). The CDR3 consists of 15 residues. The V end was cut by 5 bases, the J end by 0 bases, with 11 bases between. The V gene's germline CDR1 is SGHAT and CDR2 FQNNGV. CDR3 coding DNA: TGTGCCAGCAGCCAAGGAGGGAGCTCCTACAATGAGCAGTTCTTC. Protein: CASSQGGSSYNEQFF.

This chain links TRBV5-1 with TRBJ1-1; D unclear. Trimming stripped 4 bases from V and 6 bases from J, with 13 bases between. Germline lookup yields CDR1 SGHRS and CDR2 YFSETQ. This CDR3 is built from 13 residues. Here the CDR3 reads CASSPSPEPEAFF. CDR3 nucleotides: TGCGCCAGCAGCCCCAGTCCTGAACCTGAAGCTTTCTTT.

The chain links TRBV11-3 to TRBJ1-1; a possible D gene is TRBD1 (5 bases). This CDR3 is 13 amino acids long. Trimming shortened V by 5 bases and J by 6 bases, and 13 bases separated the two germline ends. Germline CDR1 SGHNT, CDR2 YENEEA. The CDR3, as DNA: TGTGCCAGCAGCGGGCAGGGAAGGGCTGAAGCTTTCTTT. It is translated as CASSGQGRAEAFF.

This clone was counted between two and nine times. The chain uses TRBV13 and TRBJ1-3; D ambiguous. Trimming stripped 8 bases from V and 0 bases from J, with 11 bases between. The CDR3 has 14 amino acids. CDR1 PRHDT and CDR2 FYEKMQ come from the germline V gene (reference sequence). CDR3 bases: TGTGCCAGCCGAGGACGGGACTCTGGAAACACCATATATTTT. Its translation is CASRGRDSGNTIYF.

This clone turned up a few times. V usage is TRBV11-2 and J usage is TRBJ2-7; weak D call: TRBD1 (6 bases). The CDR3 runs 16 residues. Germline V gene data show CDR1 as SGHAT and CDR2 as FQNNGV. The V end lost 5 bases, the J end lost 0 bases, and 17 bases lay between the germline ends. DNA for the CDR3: TGTGCCAGCAGCCCTCAGGGGCTTATTAGCTCCTACGAGCAGTACTTC. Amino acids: CASSPQGLISSYEQYF. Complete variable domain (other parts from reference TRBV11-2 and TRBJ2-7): EAGVAQSPRYKIIEKRQSVAFWCNPISGHATLYWYQQILGQGPKLLIQFQNNGVVDDSQLPKDRFSAERLKGVDSTLKIQPAKLEDSAVYLCASSPQGLISSYEQYFGPGTRLTVT.

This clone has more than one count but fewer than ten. The CDR3 loop reads CASSPRGYEQYF. CDR3 nucleotide sequence: TGTGCCAGCAGCCCCCGCGGATACGAGCAGTACTTC. V usage is TRBV9 and J usage is TRBJ2-7; D remains unclear. Germline values: CDR1 SGDLS, CDR2 YYNGEE. The CDR3 consists of 12 residues. Trimming took off 4 bases at V and 4 bases at J, with 9 bases between the two ends.

The chain's CDR3 is CASRPTGTNYGYTF. The CDR3 DNA reads TGTGCCAGCAGGCCGACAGGAACTAACTATGGCTACACCTTC. The genes are TRBV2 and TRBJ1-2; D possibly corresponds to TRBD1 (6 bases). Germline CDR1 reads SNHLY; CDR2 reads FYNNEI. The ends were cut back, 6 bases at V and 0 bases at J, with 11 bases in the middle. The CDR3 loop spans 14 amino acids.

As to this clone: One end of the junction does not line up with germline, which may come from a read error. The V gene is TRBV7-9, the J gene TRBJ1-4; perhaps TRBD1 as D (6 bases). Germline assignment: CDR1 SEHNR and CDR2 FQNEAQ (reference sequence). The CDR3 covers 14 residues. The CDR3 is CSSSHEGTNEKLFF. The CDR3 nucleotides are TGTTCCAGCAGCCACGAAGGGACAAATGAAAAACTGTTTTTT.

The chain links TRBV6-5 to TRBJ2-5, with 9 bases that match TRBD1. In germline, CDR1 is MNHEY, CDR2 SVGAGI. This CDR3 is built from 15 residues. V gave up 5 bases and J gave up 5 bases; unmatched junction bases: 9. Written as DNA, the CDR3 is TGTGCCAGCAGTAAGGGACAGGGCATAAGCGAGACCCAGTACTTC. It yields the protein CASSKGQGISETQYF.

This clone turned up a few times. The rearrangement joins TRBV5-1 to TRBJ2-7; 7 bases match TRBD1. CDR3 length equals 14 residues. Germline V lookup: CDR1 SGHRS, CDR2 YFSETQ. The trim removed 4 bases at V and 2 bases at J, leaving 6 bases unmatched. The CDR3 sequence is CASSPDRQTYEQYF. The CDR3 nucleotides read TGCGCCAGCAGCCCGGACAGGCAAACCTACGAGCAGTACTTC.

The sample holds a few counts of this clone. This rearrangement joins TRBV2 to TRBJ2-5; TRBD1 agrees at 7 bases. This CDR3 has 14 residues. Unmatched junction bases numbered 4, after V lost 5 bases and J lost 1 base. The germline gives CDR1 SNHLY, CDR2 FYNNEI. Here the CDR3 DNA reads TGTGCCAGCAGTACACAGGGGTCCCAAGAGACCCAGTACTTC. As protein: CASSTQGSQETQYF.

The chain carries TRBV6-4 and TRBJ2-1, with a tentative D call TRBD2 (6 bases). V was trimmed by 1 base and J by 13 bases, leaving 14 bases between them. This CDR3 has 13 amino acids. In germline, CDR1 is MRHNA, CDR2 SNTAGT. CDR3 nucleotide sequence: TGTGCCAGCAGTGACTGGAGGGAGGAAGTTCAGTTCTTC. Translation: CASSDWREEVQFF.